These 3 T cell receptor beta chains were all obtained from the same sample, sequenced in a study of human T cells and chemical hapten exposure. MiXCR, run by TCRdb on the RACE reads, gives a single entry per CDR3 protein. The table has over 70,000 distinct CDR3 sequences, around 10% seen once. Indicated time point: patch test 2, 6 weeks after DPC sensitization. Treatment in this sample: therapeutic diphenylcyclopropenone sensitization with weekly scalp DPC. The sample was whole blood, taken in connection with sensitization to the hapten diphenylcyclopropenone (DPC). The receptor source for this set is a young man with alopecia areata. Some clones in this sample may be carry-over from other donors' samples.

V and J are TRBV24-1 and TRBJ2-5; D may be TRBD2 (6 bases). CDR1 is KGHDR, CDR2 SFDVKD, per germline. CDR3 length: 17 amino acids. Between the trimmed V and J ends, which lost 0 bases and 2 bases, there was a span of 15 bases. CDR3 DNA sequence: TGTGCCACCAGTGATTTGTTTCCTGCGGGGACTCAAGAGACCCAGTACTTC. This encodes CATSDLFPAGTQETQYF.

This sequence joins TRBV18 and TRBJ2-7; D is unclear. Per the germline V gene, CDR1 is KGHSH and CDR2 is LQKENI. The CDR3 contains 15 residues. V dropped 3 bases and J dropped 6 bases, with 18 bases sitting between them. CDR3 DNA: TGTGCCAGCTCACCCTCTGCTCAACTCGGGTCCGAGCAGTACGTC. Its protein product is CASSPSAQLGSEQYV.

In its sample, this clonotype was seen a few times. J is TRBJ2-5 and V is TRBV4-3; 7 positions agree with TRBD2. After removal of 4 bases from V and 5 bases from J, the junction contained 10 bases not matched to a gene. CDR3 length: 15 residues. Germline CDR1 reads LGHNA; CDR2 reads YSLEER. For the CDR3, the DNA is TGCGCCAGCAGCCCTAGGGAAAGGGAGGGGGAGACCCAGTACTTC. Translating it yields CASSPREREGETQYF.